What follows are 17 T cell receptor beta chains derived from one specimen sequenced in a study of T cell repertoires in cytomegalovirus infection (dated by TCRdb to the late 2010s). Sequencing relied on an Illumina HiSeq 1500. Using fastp trimming at Q25 and MiXCR clonotype assembly, TCRdb reanalyzed the public sequencing data and kept in-frame beta chains. Rows are combined by CDR3 protein, so each entry shows the most common genes and DNA. The sample profile shows some 320,000 distinct CDR3 sequences; under 35% of them were found once. The ten top clones hold around 18% of the sample. These receptors have no identified antigens. Interpreted using the paper, the treatment or condition label stands for: in vitro stimulation with specific CMV peptide epitopes to enrich CMV-specific T cells. Source: cultured PBMCs, taken from culture after CMV antigen stimulation. These receptors were taken from a human donor in good health (CMV status not recorded). Some clones in this sample may be carry-over from other donors' samples.

This clonotype was picked up a small number of times. The chain recombines TRBV7-2 with TRBJ1-6; TRBD1 aligns across 8 bases. Germline V gene data show CDR1 as SGHTA and CDR2 as FQGNSA. With V trimmed by 1 base and J by 2 bases, 7 bases remained unmatched. CDR3 length: 18 residues. CDR3 amino acids: CASSLGTGSVPYNSPLHF. For the CDR3, the DNA is TGTGCCAGCAGCTTAGGGACAGGGAGTGTACCCTATAATTCACCCCTCCACTTT. The full variable domain, in which reference TRBV7-2 and TRBJ1-6 provide the parts outside the CDR3, is GAGVSQSPSNKVTEKGKDVELRCDPISGHTALYWYRQSLGQGLEFLIYFQGNSAPDKSGLPSDRFSAERTGGSVSTLTIQRTQQEDSAVYLCASSLGTGSVPYNSPLHFGNGTRLTVT.

The chain is built from TRBV11-2 and TRBJ1-1; 7 bases fit TRBD1. V lost 6 bases and J lost 0; bases outside the gene matches: 7. The CDR3 length is 15 residues. Germline values: CDR1 SGHAT, CDR2 FQNNGV. This CDR3 is CASRPAGTVNTEAFF. CDR3 coding DNA: TGTGCCAGCAGACCTGCCGGGACAGTGAACACTGAAGCTTTCTTT.

The sample holds a few counts of this clonotype. The J gene is TRBJ1-1, the V gene TRBV2; tentative D call: TRBD1 (6 bases). V was trimmed by 7 bases and J by 3 bases, leaving 15 bases between them. CDR3 length equals 14 residues. Germline V lookup: CDR1 SNHLY, CDR2 FYNNEI. The CDR3 loop is CASIRGTSYTEAFF. The CDR3 bases are TGTGCCAGCATCCGCGGGACATCATACACTGAAGCTTTCTTT.

This clonotype was detected a few times. J is TRBJ1-2 and V is TRBV7-3; D is unclear. The germline CDR1 and CDR2 sequences are SGHTA and FQGTGA. Deletions cut 7 bases from V and 10 bases from J, with 4 bases between. This CDR3 comprises 8 residues. The chain's CDR3 is CASTPYTF. The DNA for the CDR3 is TGTGCCAGCACCCCCTACACCTTC.

This clonotype was detected only a few times. An end of the junction differs from the germline gene, which may be a read error. The V and J genes are TRBV19 and TRBJ2-3; D not resolved. The germline V gene encodes CDR1 LNHDA and CDR2 SQIVND (reference sequence). The CDR3 has 13 amino acids. Here the CDR3 DNA reads TGCGCCAGTAGGAACGAGGGCACAGATACGCAGTATTTT. It translates to CASRNEGTDTQYF.

The gene calls are TRBV28 and TRBJ1-1; a weak D match, TRBD1 (6 bases). Germline CDR1 and CDR2: MDHEN and SYDVKM. Trimming took off 1 base at V and 6 bases at J, with 24 bases between the two ends. This CDR3 is built from 18 residues. The CDR3 loop reads CASSLSFRQALQSAEAFF. Here the CDR3 DNA reads TGTGCCAGCAGTTTATCTTTTAGACAGGCCCTGCAATCGGCTGAAGCTTTCTTT.

The rearrangement joins TRBV28 to TRBJ1-5; 7 bases line up with TRBD1. The CDR3 consists of 13 residues. Germline values: CDR1 MDHEN, CDR2 SYDVKM. Trimming cost V 2 bases and J 16 bases; bases outside gene matches: 11. The CDR3 spells CASSLGDRDFGHF. For the CDR3, the DNA is TGTGCCAGCAGTTTAGGGGACAGAGATTTTGGCCATTTT.

The CDR3 DNA reads TGTGCCAGCAGTTACCAGGTCCTTGGAGGCGGGGAGCTGTTTTTT. Encoded protein: CASSYQVLGGGELFF. The chain joins TRBV6-8 to TRBJ2-2; a possible D gene is TRBD2 (5 bases). Per the germline V gene, CDR1 is MNHGY and CDR2 is SAAAGT. The CDR3 is made up of 15 amino acids. The ends were cut back, 2 bases at V and 7 bases at J, with 14 bases in the middle.

The chain has TRBV28 and TRBJ1-5; D ambiguous. There are 14 residues in the CDR3. Trimming shortened V by 10 bases and J by 2 bases, and 15 bases separated the two germline ends. Germline assignment: CDR1 MDHEN and CDR2 SYDVKM. The chain's CDR3 is CATQEGYGNQPQHF. In DNA form, the CDR3 reads TGTGCCACCCAGGAAGGATATGGCAATCAGCCCCAGCATTTT.

This chain connects TRBV28 to TRBJ1-1; maybe TRBD1 (5 bases). V shed 2 bases and J shed 3 bases, with 16 bases lying between them. CDR1 MDHEN and CDR2 SYDVKM come from the germline V gene. The CDR3 covers 16 residues. CDR3 nucleotide sequence: TGTGCCAGCAGTTTAGTCCTCCGAGGGACCTACACTGAAGCTTTCTTT. Translating it yields CASSLVLRGTYTEAFF. Full variable domain (outside the CDR3, taken from reference TRBV28 and TRBJ1-1): DVKVTQSSRYLVKRTGEKVFLECVQDMDHENMFWYRQDPGLGLRLIYFSYDVKMKEKGDIPEGYSVSREKKERFSLILESASTNQTSMYLCASSLVLRGTYTEAFFGQGTRLTVV.

This chain joins TRBV20-1 and TRBJ1-2; D gene ambiguous. The CDR3 is 10 amino acids. Per germline, CDR1 DFQATT and CDR2 SNEGSKA (reference sequence). V lost 3 bases to trimming and J lost 8 bases, with 7 bases between them. For the CDR3, the DNA is TGCAGTGCTAGTTTCCACGGCTACACCTTC. This translates into CSASFHGYTF.

V usage is TRBV6-6 and J usage is TRBJ2-7; 15 bases are shared with TRBD2. The J segment lost 4 bases and the V segment lost 4 bases, leaving 5 bases of the junction unmatched. The length of the CDR3 is 16 residues. CDR1 is MNHNY, CDR2 SVGAGI, per germline (reference sequence). The CDR3 DNA is TGTGCCAGCAGTTGGGGACTAGCGGGAGGCCGGTACGAGCAGTACTTC. Amino acids: CASSWGLAGGRYEQYF.

The chain is built from TRBV7-9 and TRBJ1-2, with no clear D. Trimming took 6 bases from V and 6 from J, leaving 17 bases between them. Per the germline V gene, CDR1 is SEHNR and CDR2 is FQNEAQ (reference sequence). This CDR3 region has 14 residues. The DNA of the CDR3 is TGTGCCAGCAGTCCCCGGGAAGGGTATGATGGCTACACCTTC. This codes for CASSPREGYDGYTF.

The chain uses TRBV19 and TRBJ2-3, with TRBD1 as a possible D gene (6 bases). From germline, CDR1 is LNHDA and CDR2 SQIVND (reference sequence). The CDR3 runs 15 residues. V gave up 4 bases and J gave up 4 bases, with 15 bases separating them. CDR3 sequence: CASSTRTEASDTQYF. The CDR3 bases are TGTGCCAGTAGTACCCGGACAGAAGCATCAGATACGCAGTATTTT.

This clonotype showed up just a few times. The V and J genes are TRBV6-1 and TRBJ1-1; TRBD1 matches 8 bases. Germline CDR1 is MNHNS and CDR2 is SASEGT. Trimming cost V 8 bases and J 4 bases; bases outside gene matches: 6. This CDR3 region has 13 residues. The CDR3 DNA is TGTGCCAGCGCCGGACAGGGAGGCACTGAAGCTTTCTTT. This sequence encodes CASAGQGGTEAFF.

The genes are TRBV6-2 or TRBV6-3 and TRBJ2-7; 7 bases are a match to TRBD1. CDR1 is MNHEY, CDR2 SVGEGT, per germline. The CDR3 extends over 17 amino acids. Trimming cost V 4 bases and J 0 bases; bases outside gene matches: 12. The CDR3 reads CASSFETNRGSSYEQYF. The CDR3 bases are TGTGCCAGCAGTTTCGAAACCAACAGGGGTAGCTCCTACGAGCAGTACTTC.

At least ten counts were recorded for this clonotype. V usage is TRBV7-2 and J usage is TRBJ2-2, with a tentative D call TRBD2 (5 bases). The CDR3 spans 16 residues. Germline assignment: CDR1 SGHTA and CDR2 FQGNSA. The V and J ends lost 5 bases and 1 base respectively, with 14 bases between them. CDR3 amino acids: CASSPGKQLNTGELFF. CDR3 in DNA: TGTGCCAGCAGCCCGGGAAAGCAGCTGAACACCGGGGAGCTGTTTTTT.